The 6 T cell receptor beta chains presented below share a single source sample, sequenced in a study of post-analysis software for immune sequencing data. Study observations and caveats: Five or six TRBV segments, TRBV5-6, TRBV5-1 and TRBV20-1 among them, were found more frequent in patients than controls.

Sequencing libraries made from TCR beta cDNA carried unique molecular identifiers. TCRdb reanalysed the PCR reads using MiXCR and keeps one entry per CDR3 protein. The table lists about 460,000 distinct CDR3 sequences, under 55% of them singletons, with about 12% in the top ten. The antigens for these receptors are not known. The sequenced sample was blood. The origin of the receptors is a girl between 10 and 17 years old with multiple sclerosis.

V and J are TRBV6-6 and TRBJ1-2; a possible D gene is TRBD1 (5 bases). Germline CDR1 MNHNY, CDR2 SVGAGI (reference sequence). The CDR3 runs to 14 residues. V was shortened by 7 bases and J by 6 bases, with 18 bases between the two germline ends. Here the CDR3 DNA reads TGTGCCAGCATGGGTGGGTGGCAGGGTGATGGCTACACCTTC. It codes for CASMGGWQGDGYTF.

This clonotype was detected ten times or more. This chain joins TRBV7-8 and TRBJ1-2, with TRBD1 identical over 8 bases. This CDR3 has 13 residues. Germline V gives CDR1 SGHVS, CDR2 FQNEAQ. V was clipped by 5 bases and J by 6 bases; unmatched bases: 5. The DNA of the CDR3 is TGTGCCAGCAGCCCCCAGGGGGCGGATGGCTACACCTTC. This translates into CASSPQGADGYTF.

This chain's CDR3 is CASSHPDFYSYNEQFF. The CDR3 region has the DNA TGTGCCAGCAGCCACCCGGACTTTTATTCCTACAATGAGCAGTTCTTC. V usage is TRBV6-2 or TRBV6-3 and J usage is TRBJ2-1; D might be TRBD2 (5 bases). Germline-derived CDR1 and CDR2 are MNHEY and SVGEGT. There are 16 residues in the CDR3. V lost 6 bases and J lost 1, with 16 bases in between.

This chain uses TRBV9 with TRBJ2-1, with 12 bases matching TRBD2. J lost 6 bases, V lost 0 bases, and 1 base had no gene match. This CDR3 region has 15 residues. Germline CDR1 SGDLS, CDR2 YYNGEE. The CDR3 spells CASSVETSGGNEQFF. CDR3 nucleotides: TGTGCCAGCAGCGTAGAGACTAGCGGGGGCAATGAGCAGTTCTTC.

A remark on this clonotype: The junction and the germline gene differ at one end; a read error may be behind it. The chain couples TRBV2 to TRBJ2-2, with unresolved D. The CDR3 runs 14 residues. CDR1 and CDR2 (germline): SNHLY, FYNNEI. The CDR3 loop reads CASSGPTNTGELFF. The CDR3, as DNA: TGTGCCAGTAGTGGCCCTACGAACACCGGGGAGCTGTTTTTT.

The chain is built from TRBV15 and TRBJ1-5, with a weak D call TRBD1 (5 bases). Germline CDR1 reads LNHNV; CDR2 reads YYDKDF (reference sequence). There are 14 residues in the CDR3. V lost 8 bases to trimming and J lost 2 bases, with 13 bases between them. CDR3 in DNA: TGTGCCACCGGGGGGGTTTTGGGCAATCAGCCCCAGCATTTT. It encodes CATGGVLGNQPQHF.